One sample yielded the 28 T cell receptor beta chains listed below, sequenced in a study of blood T cells in healthy people across ages. Primers used in a second PCR of about 7 to 12 cycles were a sample-barcoded 5' primer and a J-beta primer mix. A single record per CDR3 protein comes from TCRdb applying MiXCR to the 5' RACE reads. The sample records about 800,000 distinct CDR3 sequences, around 25% being singletons. These data are also associated with another study on T cells of mothers and their children.

Sequenced: blood. The source is a boy aged 5 to 17 in good health.

This clonotype turned up a few times. The chain is built from TRBV29-1 and TRBJ2-1; 7 positions match TRBD2. This CDR3 has 12 amino acids. The ends lost 7 bases at V and 8 bases at J; junction bases unmatched: 8. CDR1 is SQVTM, CDR2 ANQGSEA, per germline. The DNA of the CDR3 is TGCAGCGCAACTAGCGTAGCCCATGAGCAGTTCTTC. Its translation: CSATSVAHEQFF.

As concerns this clonotype: A read error may produce the germline difference seen at one junction end. The chain is built from TRBV4-3 and TRBJ2-5, with D tentatively TRBD2 (6 bases). Gene TRBJ2-1 matches the end of the DNA better, so the J call may be wrong. Germline V gene data show CDR1 as LGHNA and CDR2 as YSLEER. The CDR3 has 18 residues. The CDR3 loop reads CASSDHSEGVWSCNEQFF. The CDR3 DNA follows: TGCGCCAGCAGCGACCATTCGGAGGGAGTTTGGTCCTGCAATGAGCAGTTCTTC.

This chain links TRBV7-6 with TRBJ2-5; 7 bases agree with TRBD2. The J call may be mistaken, given a closer DNA end match to TRBJ2-1. The CDR3 loop spans 15 amino acids. Germline lookup yields CDR1 SGHVS and CDR2 FNYEAQ. The CDR3 DNA follows: TGTGCCAGCAGCTTAGGCCTAGCGGCCCCTTTGGGGCAGTTCTTC. Translating gives CASSLGLAAPLGQFF.

Only a few counts were recorded for this clonotype. The J gene is TRBJ2-4, the V gene TRBV7-3; D could derive from TRBD1 or TRBD2 (5 bases each). Germline values: CDR1 SGHTA, CDR2 FQGTGA. The CDR3 loop spans 13 amino acids. The V end lost 2 bases, the J end lost 11 bases, and 13 bases lay between the germline ends. The CDR3 spells CASSLEGWGLQYF. The CDR3 coding sequence is TGTGCCAGCAGCTTAGAGGGGTGGGGACTTCAGTACTTC.

V gene TRBV3-1 combines with J gene TRBJ1-2; D is ambiguous. Trimming shortened V by 1 base and J by 8 bases, and 17 bases separated the two germline ends. This CDR3 has 15 amino acids. In germline, CDR1 is LGHDT, CDR2 YNNKEL (reference sequence). The CDR3 DNA reads as TGTGCCAGCAGCCAAGGAGCTCAACCACGACAAGGCTACACCTTC. Translated, it gives CASSQGAQPRQGYTF. Supplemented by reference TRBV3-1 and TRBJ1-2, the full variable domain reads DTAVSQTPKYLVTQMGNDKSIKCEQNLGHDTMYWYKQDSKKFLKIMFSYNNKELIINETVPNRFSPKSPDKAHLNLHINSLELGDSAVYFCASSQGAQPRQGYTFGSGTRLTVV.

The chain is built from TRBV9 and TRBJ2-1; 9 bases line up with TRBD1. The J segment lost 5 bases and the V segment lost 0 bases, leaving 3 bases of the junction unmatched. This CDR3 contains 15 residues. Germline lookup yields CDR1 SGDLS and CDR2 YYNGEE. Written as DNA, the CDR3 is TGTGCCAGCAGCGTAGGGACAGGGGTCGACAATGAGCAGTTCTTC. Protein: CASSVGTGVDNEQFF.

The chain uses TRBV2 and TRBJ2-1; D may correspond to TRBD1 or TRBD2 (5 bases each). The germline CDR1 and CDR2 sequences are SNHLY and FYNNEI. The CDR3 runs 11 residues. Deletions cut 6 bases from V and 12 bases from J, with 12 bases between. CDR3 sequence: CASSWDERQFF. The CDR3 DNA is TGTGCCAGCAGCTGGGACGAGCGGCAGTTCTTC.

This clonotype was counted between two and nine times. CDR3 in amino acids: CASTQTGRSTF. In nucleotides, the CDR3 is TGTGCCAGCACCCAAACTGGCAGGAGCACCTTC. This chain joins TRBV6-2 or TRBV6-3 and TRBJ1-2; D is ambiguous. CDR1 is MNHEY and CDR2 is SVGEGT in the germline V gene. The V gene lost 7 bases and the J gene lost 13 bases, with 16 bases spanning the gap. The CDR3 is 11 amino acids.

In its sample, this clonotype was seen a few times. The V call is TRBV18, the J call TRBJ2-7; TRBD1 agrees at 7 bases. J lost 3 bases, V lost 2 bases, and 7 bases had no gene match. CDR1 KGHSH and CDR2 LQKENI come from the germline V gene. CDR3 size: 15 residues. CDR3: CASSPSGSGGYEQYF. DNA of the CDR3: TGTGCCAGCTCACCATCGGGGTCAGGGGGCTACGAGCAGTACTTC.

This clonotype came up a few times. This sequence joins TRBV9 and TRBJ2-5; 7 bases are shared with TRBD1. V shed 3 bases, J shed 3 bases, and the junction held 5 bases outside the gene matches. CDR3 length equals 14 residues. In germline, CDR1 is SGDLS, CDR2 YYNGEE. As DNA, the CDR3 is TGTGCCAGCAGCGAGACAGGGTTCGAAGAGACCCAGTACTTC. The encoded protein is CASSETGFEETQYF.

This clonotype was seen only a few times. The chain recombines TRBV5-1 with TRBJ2-5; D might be TRBD1 or TRBD2, each matching 6 bases. Germline V lookup: CDR1 SGHRS, CDR2 YFSETQ. The CDR3 totals 16 residues. Trimming removed 5 bases from V and 3 bases from J, with 20 bases in between. In nucleotides, the CDR3 is TGCGCCAGCAGAAGGGGATCGGGGGCACAGGAAGAGACCCAGTACTTC. It yields the protein CASRRGSGAQEETQYF. The variable domain in full, with the rest retrieved from reference TRBV5-1 and TRBJ2-5, is KAGVTQTPRYLIKTRGQQVTLSCSPISGHRSVSWYQQTPGQGLQFLFEYFSETQRNKGNFPGRFSGRQFSNSRSEMNVSTLELGDSALYLCASRRGSGAQEETQYFGPGTRLLVL.

The sample holds a few counts of this clonotype. V is TRBV28 and J is TRBJ2-5; D may be TRBD2 (6 bases). Looked up from germline, CDR1 is MDHEN and CDR2 is SYDVKM. V dropped 3 bases and J dropped 2 bases, with 13 bases sitting between them. The CDR3 loop spans 15 amino acids. The CDR3 DNA follows: TGTGCCAGCAGTTTCGGGGGAGCGCTACAAGAGACCCAGTACTTC. This sequence encodes CASSFGGALQETQYF.

This clonotype came up a few times. The gene calls are TRBV2 and TRBJ2-7; 8 bases line up with TRBD2. The CDR3 is 14 residues long. Germline trimming cut 7 bases from V and 0 bases from J; bases unmatched to any gene: 5. Germline values: CDR1 SNHLY, CDR2 FYNNEI. The CDR3 DNA sequence: TGTGCCAGCATGAGGAGCGGGAGCTCCTACGAGCAGTACTTC. The encoded protein is CASMRSGSSYEQYF.

V usage is TRBV7-6 and J usage is TRBJ2-5, with TRBD1 matching 8 bases. The J call is in doubt because the DNA end fits TRBJ2-1 better. The CDR3 totals 12 residues. The germline V gene encodes CDR1 SGHVS and CDR2 FNYEAQ. The chain's CDR3 is CASSGQGLEQFF. The CDR3 nucleotides are TGTGCCAGCAGCGGACAGGGCCTTGAGCAGTTCTTC.

This clonotype turned up a few times. This chain links TRBV15 with TRBJ1-3; D is uncertain. CDR3 length: 15 residues. Germline V gene lookup returns CDR1 LNHNV and CDR2 YYDKDF (reference sequence). The ends were cut back, 0 bases at V and 2 bases at J, with 8 bases in the middle. CDR3 bases: TGTGCCACCAGCAGAGATCTCGGCCCTGGAAACACCATATATTTT. Residues: CATSRDLGPGNTIYF.

The chain carries TRBV7-9 and TRBJ1-5; possible D gene TRBD1, 5 bases. The CDR3 covers 17 residues. V dropped 0 bases and J dropped 2 bases, with 14 bases sitting between them. Germline lookup yields CDR1 SEHNR and CDR2 FQNEAQ (reference sequence). This chain's CDR3 is CASSLAGGQGGNQPQHF. The CDR3 DNA follows: TGTGCCAGCAGCTTAGCGGGAGGGCAGGGAGGCAATCAGCCCCAGCATTTT.

Regarding this clonotype: A much larger clone lies a single base off, so this may be a read error. The chain recombines TRBV6-2 or TRBV6-3 with TRBJ2-3, with TRBD1 identical over 9 bases. There are 15 residues in the CDR3. Germline values: CDR1 MNHEY, CDR2 SVGEGT. The DNA for the CDR3 is TGTGCCAGCAGCCCGCGGACAGGGGTAACAGATGCGCAGTATTTT. Its translation is CASSPRTGVTDAQYF.

The sample holds a few counts of this clonotype. The J gene is TRBJ2-2, the V gene TRBV6-5, with no clear D. Per germline, CDR1 MNHEY and CDR2 SVGAGI. The CDR3 spans 13 residues. V was trimmed by 2 bases and J by 7 bases, leaving 8 bases between them. The CDR3 nucleotides read TGTGCCAGCAGTTACGAAAGATACGGGGAGCTGTTTTTT. This encodes CASSYERYGELFF.

This clonotype was picked up a small number of times. The chain couples TRBV4-3 to TRBJ2-7; D is ambiguous. The germline V gene encodes CDR1 LGHNA and CDR2 YSLEER. V was cut by 0 bases and J by 3 bases, with 9 bases left in between. The CDR3 runs 14 residues. The chain's CDR3 is CASSQDLRRYEQYF. In DNA, the CDR3 is TGCGCCAGCAGCCAAGATCTTAGGCGCTACGAGCAGTACTTC.

Here the CDR3 DNA reads TGTGCCAGCAGTTCGACCCTCTGGGATTCCCACGAGCAGTACTTC. Amino acid sequence: CASSSTLWDSHEQYF. The chain is built from TRBV28 and TRBJ2-5; no clear D gene. The J call may not be correct, given that the DNA end is closer to TRBJ2-7. CDR3 size: 15 residues. Germline values: CDR1 MDHEN, CDR2 SYDVKM.

J is TRBJ2-6 and V is TRBV29-1; 7 positions match TRBD2. V gave up 6 bases and J gave up 0 bases; unmatched junction bases: 5. There are 15 residues in the CDR3. In germline, CDR1 is SQVTM, CDR2 ANQGSEA. DNA of the CDR3: TGCAGCGTCTGGGAGGGCCGCTCTGGGGCCAACGTCCTGACTTTC. Translation: CSVWEGRSGANVLTF.

J is TRBJ1-5 and V is TRBV7-6; D possibly corresponds to TRBD1 (5 bases). The CDR3 covers 17 residues. The V and J ends lost 1 base and 3 bases respectively, with 16 bases between them. Germline V gene lookup returns CDR1 SGHVS and CDR2 FNYEAQ. The CDR3 sequence: CASSLGVGPDNNQPQHF. In DNA form, the CDR3 reads TGTGCCAGCAGCTTAGGAGTGGGGCCCGACAACAATCAGCCCCAGCATTTT.

V and J are TRBV28 and TRBJ1-4, with D perhaps matching TRBD1 (6 bases). This CDR3 spans 15 amino acids. Germline V lookup: CDR1 MDHEN, CDR2 SYDVKM. V dropped 2 bases and J dropped 7 bases, with 14 bases sitting between them. Here the CDR3 reads CASSLRASGVEKLFF. CDR3 DNA sequence: TGTGCCAGCAGTTTAAGGGCTTCAGGGGTTGAAAAACTGTTTTTT.

The table lists this clonotype with a count of one. The rearrangement joins TRBV28 to TRBJ1-2; D remains unclear. This CDR3 region has 13 residues. V lost 2 bases, J lost 4 bases, and 8 bases lay in between. Germline V gene lookup returns CDR1 MDHEN and CDR2 SYDVKM. CDR3 protein: CASSLTAPYGYTF. CDR3 coding DNA: TGTGCCAGCAGTTTAACAGCCCCCTATGGCTACACCTTC.

Only a few counts were recorded for this clonotype. V is TRBV3-1 and J is TRBJ2-5; D call uncertain. The CDR3 totals 15 residues. Germline values: CDR1 LGHDT, CDR2 YNNKEL (reference sequence). The V end was cut by 1 base, the J end by 2 bases, with 11 bases between. This CDR3 is CASSQGPNRQETQYF. The CDR3 region has the DNA TGTGCCAGCAGCCAAGGGCCTAACCGACAAGAGACCCAGTACTTC.

The rearrangement uses TRBV12-3 or TRBV12-4 and TRBJ2-1, with D perhaps matching TRBD1 (6 bases). V was cut by 6 bases and J by 15 bases, with 18 bases left in between. This CDR3 is built from 12 residues. The CDR3 coding sequence is TGTGCCAGCAGCCCGGACAGCCATTTTTTGTTCTTC. Translating it yields CASSPDSHFLFF.

V is TRBV5-1 and J is TRBJ1-4; D unclear. The V end was cut by 5 bases, the J end by 7 bases, with 12 bases between. This CDR3 is 13 amino acids long. The V gene's germline CDR1 is SGHRS and CDR2 YFSETQ. CDR3 loop: CASRGTGGEKLFF. The CDR3 region has the DNA TGCGCCAGCAGAGGAACCGGCGGTGAAAAACTGTTTTTT.

This clonotype appeared a few times. The chain is built from TRBV12-3 or TRBV12-4 and TRBJ1-4, with D tentatively TRBD1 (5 bases). This CDR3 comprises 17 residues. The V gene lost 6 bases and the J gene lost 6 bases, with 23 bases spanning the gap. This CDR3 reads CASSNNSAGIVYEKLFF. Here the CDR3 DNA reads TGTGCCAGCAGCAACAATTCCGCAGGGATAGTTTATGAAAAACTGTTTTTT.